These 15 T cell receptor beta chains were sequenced from one sample in a study of technical replicates of blood from a few donors. The data were produced by immunoSEQ multiplex PCR, yet TCRdb's version contains in-frame clones alone and is incomplete. The table has under 100,000 clones, more than 90% seen once; the top ten hold over 0.2%. Sequencing was done on a sample of T cells isolated from PBMCs. The receptor set was obtained from a human donor in good health.

This chain connects TRBV6-5 to TRBJ1-1; TRBD1 matches 7 bases. Germline values: CDR1 MNHEY, CDR2 SVGAGI. This CDR3 has 15 residues. V was clipped by 6 bases and J by 3 bases; unmatched bases: 10. Written as DNA, the CDR3 is TGTGCCAGCAGCATAACCATAGGGACAGACACTGAAGCTTTCTTT. Its translation: CASSITIGTDTEAFF.

The genes are TRBV6-5 and TRBJ1-1; a possible D gene is TRBD1 (5 bases). The CDR3 is 13 residues long. Germline V CDR1 and CDR2: MNHEY, SVGAGI. V lost 4 bases and J lost 0, with 6 bases in between. The CDR3 DNA reads as TGTGCCAGCAGTTGGGGCCTGAACACTGAAGCTTTCTTT. Amino acid sequence: CASSWGLNTEAFF.

J is TRBJ2-2 and V is TRBV6-5, with 7 bases identical to TRBD1. The germline V gene encodes CDR1 MNHEY and CDR2 SVGAGI. The CDR3 length is 15 residues. V gave up 9 bases and J gave up 1 base; unmatched junction bases: 8. As DNA, the CDR3 is TGTGCCAGTTGTAAGACAGGGCTGAACACCGGGGAGCTGTTTTTT. Translating it yields CASCKTGLNTGELFF.

The rearrangement uses TRBV7-3 and TRBJ2-1, with D perhaps matching TRBD1 (5 bases). CDR3 length: 13 residues. Trimming stripped 6 bases from V and 8 bases from J, with 14 bases between. Germline V gene sequence: CDR1 SGHTA, CDR2 FQGTGA. In nucleotides, the CDR3 is TGTGCCAGCAGTTCAACGGACAACGATGAGCAGTTCTTC. This codes for CASSSTDNDEQFF.

J is TRBJ1-2 and V is TRBV7-2, with D possibly matching TRBD1 (5 bases). This CDR3 has 12 amino acids. In germline, CDR1 is SGHTA, CDR2 FQGNSA. The germline V and J ends were trimmed by 6 bases and 4 bases, with 9 bases remaining between them. The CDR3 coding sequence is TGTGCCAGCAGGCGGGGGGGCTATGGCTACACCTTC. Protein: CASRRGGYGYTF.

This chain uses TRBV6-5 with TRBJ2-1; the match to TRBD2 covers 14 bases. CDR3 length: 14 residues. The V gene end was trimmed by 7 bases and the J gene end by 8 bases; junction bases not matched to a gene: 4. Looked up from germline, CDR1 is MNHEY and CDR2 is SVGAGI. CDR3 region: CASISGLAGDEQFF. The CDR3, as DNA: TGTGCCAGCATCTCGGGACTAGCGGGAGATGAGCAGTTCTTC.

The gene calls are TRBV7-2 and TRBJ2-7, with D uncertain. V lost 4 bases and J 4 bases, leaving 5 bases between the germline ends. The CDR3 covers 11 residues. Germline lookup yields CDR1 SGHTA and CDR2 FQGNSA. The CDR3 DNA follows: TGTGCCAGCAGCTCCCGGTACGAGCAGTACTTC. It encodes CASSSRYEQYF.

The V and J genes are TRBV6-1 and TRBJ1-2; D is ambiguous. Trimming removed 2 bases at V and 7 bases at J, with 11 bases between. The CDR3 is made up of 13 amino acids. The germline gives CDR1 MNHNS, CDR2 SASEGT. In DNA form, the CDR3 reads TGTGCCAGCAGTGAAAATCTCCTATCTGGCTACACCTTC. This sequence encodes CASSENLLSGYTF.

The chain carries TRBV6-5 and TRBJ1-1, with D unclear. Germline loops: CDR1 MNHEY, CDR2 SVGAGI. Trimming shortened V by 0 bases and J by 1 base, and 3 bases separated the two germline ends. The CDR3 covers 13 residues. The DNA for the CDR3 is TGTGCCAGCAGTTACTCCTCGAACACTGAAGCTTTCTTT. Protein: CASSYSSNTEAFF.

This chain joins TRBV4-1 and TRBJ2-5, with 14 bases fitting TRBD2. V lost 1 base and J lost 4; bases outside the gene matches: 8. Germline assignment: CDR1 MGHRA and CDR2 YSYEKL. The CDR3 has 18 amino acids. Here the CDR3 reads CASSQGGLAGGVAETQYF. CDR3 bases: TGCGCCAGCAGCCAAGGAGGACTAGCGGGAGGAGTTGCAGAGACCCAGTACTTC.

CDR3 bases: TGCGCCAGCAGCATGACCGGAGATTATTATGGCTACACCTTC. It yields the protein CASSMTGDYYGYTF. The chain employs TRBV5-1 and TRBJ1-2; D is unclear. Germline lookup yields CDR1 SGHRS and CDR2 YFSETQ. V was clipped by 4 bases and J by 5 bases, with 15 bases between them. The CDR3 has 14 amino acids.

This clone was counted only a few times. The DNA of the CDR3 is TGTGCCAGCTCACCAATGACCGGACAGGGTTATATGAACACTGAAGCTTTCTTT. It codes for CASSPMTGQGYMNTEAFF. This chain links TRBV18 with TRBJ1-1, with TRBD1 identical over 8 bases. V dropped 2 bases and J dropped 0; count of bases not matched to a gene: 11. CDR1 and CDR2 (germline): KGHSH, LQKENI. This CDR3 has 18 amino acids. Combining the CDR3 with reference TRBV18 and TRBJ1-1 gives the whole variable domain NAGVMQNPRHLVRRRGQEARLRCSPMKGHSHVYWYRQLPEEGLKFMVYLQKENIIDESGMPKERFSAEFPKEGPSILRIQQVVRGDSAAYFCASSPMTGQGYMNTEAFFGQGTRLTVV.

The rearrangement uses TRBV9 and TRBJ2-3; maybe TRBD2 (5 bases). The CDR3 extends over 15 amino acids. Trimming shortened V by 0 bases and J by 2 bases, and 10 bases separated the two germline ends. Germline CDR1 SGDLS, CDR2 YYNGEE. The chain's CDR3 is CASSVEIGVTDTQYF. The DNA of the CDR3 is TGTGCCAGCAGCGTAGAGATCGGGGTCACAGATACGCAGTATTTT.

J is TRBJ2-3 and V is TRBV29-1; possibly TRBD2 for D (6 bases). The CDR3 is 13 residues long. Deletions cut 8 bases from V and 6 bases from J, with 18 bases between. Germline V CDR1 and CDR2: SQVTM, ANQGSEA. The CDR3 protein is CSSPRDDWDTQYF. In DNA, the CDR3 is TGCAGCTCACCGCGGGACGATTGGGATACGCAGTATTTT.

This clone was counted once. The chain couples TRBV14 to TRBJ1-1, with D unclear. V was clipped by 1 base and J by 0 bases, with 15 bases between them. The germline CDR1 and CDR2 sequences are SGHDN and FVKESK. The CDR3 loop spans 17 amino acids. CDR3 loop: CASSQARGQVMNTEAFF. The CDR3 DNA reads TGTGCCAGCAGCCAAGCTCGAGGGCAGGTAATGAACACTGAAGCTTTCTTT.